This T cell receptor (beta chain) was sequenced in a study of technical replicates of blood from a handful of donors. V lost 6 bases and J lost 3, with 17 bases in between. Germline V lookup: CDR1 SGHRS, CDR2 YFSETQ. This CDR3 has 15 amino acids. Profiling relied on immunoSEQ multiplex PCR, and the TCRdb table lists in-frame clones only, not all of them. The top ten clones hold 4.5% to 5% of a sample with 55,000 to 70,000 clones, around nine tenths of them seen once. The receptor comes from a human donor in good health. Some clones in this sample may be carry-over from other donors' samples. The sample taken for sequencing was PBMCs. V is TRBV5-1 and J is TRBJ2-3, with D possibly TRBD2 on 5 matching bases. The chain's CDR3 is CASTPDGRVTDTQYF. The CDR3 bases are TGCGCCAGCACCCCGGATGGGCGGGTGACAGATACGCAGTATTTT.